This TCR beta chain was sequenced in a study of T cells after yellow fever vaccination. Study-level points and caveats: Primary-vaccination clones mostly resurfaced post-booster (less than 98% CD4, about 87% CD8). Overall, a small share of clonotypes was seen in both CD4 and CD8 compartments. The secondary T-cell response peaked on day 5, not day 15, but was weaker.

V dropped 4 bases and J dropped 1 base, with 4 bases sitting between them. The CDR3 extends over 12 amino acids. Germline CDR1 LGHDT, CDR2 YNNKEL (reference sequence). This clonotype came up many times. Its antigen remains unidentified. UMIs were added to TCR cDNA along with a universal primer site when it was made by 5'RACE template switching. One entry per CDR3 protein results from TCRdb running MiXCR on the 5' RACE reads. The profile shows more than 65,000 distinct CDR3 sequences, about 6% of them singletons. The specimen was CD4+ T cells sorted from PBMCs, collected less than 16 days after the first yellow fever vaccination. This sequence originates from a man between 18 and 29 years old who received the YFV17D yellow fever vaccine. The chain has TRBV3-1 and TRBJ2-5, with unresolved D. The CDR3 DNA reads TGTGCCAGCAGCCGGACCCAAGAGACCCAGTACTTC. It specifies CASSRTQETQYF.